Each of the 20 T cell receptor beta chains below was sequenced from the same sample in a study of blood T cell repertoires in COVID-19. The method was immunoSEQ multiplex PCR; TCRdb's version includes in-frame clones alone and lacks a portion of them. The sample records 200,000 to 250,000 clones, 86% being singletons. The sample was peripheral blood. The receptors were sampled from a woman in her fifties or sixties with COVID-19, enrolled during active disease.

The rearrangement uses TRBV27 and TRBJ2-7, with TRBD2 matching 8 bases. The CDR3 totals 14 residues. J lost 3 bases, V lost 6 bases, and 7 bases had no gene match. Germline CDR1 is MNHEY and CDR2 is SMNVEV (reference sequence). The CDR3 nucleotides are TGTGCCAGCAGCCTCGGGGGGGATATCTACGAGCAGTACTTC. Protein product: CASSLGGDIYEQYF.

In its sample, this clone was seen once. The chain is built from TRBV7-2 and TRBJ2-1; 7 positions agree with TRBD1. The CDR3 extends over 14 amino acids. The V and J ends lost 0 bases and 9 bases, in that order; junction bases with no gene match: 5. In germline, CDR1 is SGHTA, CDR2 FQGNSA. For the CDR3, the DNA is TGTGCCAGCAGCTTAGCCGGGACAGTCTTTGAGCAGTTCTTC. Protein product: CASSLAGTVFEQFF.

This chain uses TRBV5-4 with TRBJ2-2; 8 bases map to TRBD2. Per germline, CDR1 SGHNT and CDR2 YYREEE (reference sequence). The junction had 13 bases not matched to a gene; V was cut back by 4 bases and J by 8 bases. The CDR3 covers 16 residues. The CDR3 nucleotides are TGTGCCAGCAGCCCCGAAGCTTGGAGCGGGGGAGGGGAGCTGTTTTTT. As protein: CASSPEAWSGGGELFF.

The chain joins TRBV13 to TRBJ1-6; maybe TRBD1 (6 bases). Trimming took 6 bases from V and 8 from J, leaving 14 bases between them. The CDR3 sequence is 14 residues long. Germline CDR1 is PRHDT and CDR2 is FYEKMQ (reference sequence). The CDR3 loop is CASSSPGQHSPLHF. CDR3 DNA sequence: TGTGCCAGCAGTTCTCCGGGACAACATTCACCCCTCCACTTT.

The chain is built from TRBV11-2 and TRBJ1-1; D call uncertain. The CDR3 loop spans 14 amino acids. Germline assignment: CDR1 SGHAT and CDR2 FQNNGV. The V end lost 5 bases, the J end lost 1 base, and 11 bases lay between the germline ends. This CDR3 reads CASSPLSGNTEAFF. DNA for the CDR3: TGTGCCAGCAGCCCGCTTTCAGGGAACACTGAAGCTTTCTTT.

The chain joins TRBV5-1 to TRBJ1-4; possible D gene TRBD1, 5 bases. V lost 0 bases to trimming and J lost 6 bases, with 15 bases between them. The CDR3 runs to 16 residues. From germline, CDR1 is SGHRS and CDR2 YFSETQ. For the CDR3, the DNA is TGCGCCAGCAGCTTGGGGCTCCGGGGGATGGATGAAAAACTGTTTTTT. Translating gives CASSLGLRGMDEKLFF.

The chain links TRBV30 to TRBJ1-5; 7 bases fit TRBD1. Unmatched junction bases numbered 7, after V lost 0 bases and J lost 5 bases. There are 15 residues in the CDR3. Germline values: CDR1 GTSNPN, CDR2 SVGIG (reference sequence). The CDR3 DNA sequence: TGTGCCTGGAGTGTAGGGGACAGCTCTCATCAGCCCCAGCATTTT. Translation gives CAWSVGDSSHQPQHF.

The chain has TRBV19 and TRBJ2-5, with D perhaps TRBD2 (6 bases). V was clipped by 7 bases and J by 5 bases, with 11 bases between them. Germline assignment: CDR1 LNHDA and CDR2 SQIVND (reference sequence). The CDR3 contains 12 residues. In DNA form, the CDR3 reads TGTGCCAGTAAAGCGGGCGCGGAGACCCAGTACTTC. The encoded protein is CASKAGAETQYF.

The chain employs TRBV7-3 and TRBJ1-4; D unresolved. Trimming left V 2 bases short and J 5 bases short, with 6 bases between. The CDR3 runs 13 residues. Germline V gene data show CDR1 as SGHTA and CDR2 as FQGTGA. CDR3 sequence: CASSLGPNEKLFF. CDR3 DNA: TGTGCCAGCAGCTTAGGGCCGAATGAAAAACTGTTTTTT.

This clone has just a few counts. The chain carries TRBV7-9 and TRBJ1-1, with D unclear. CDR3 length equals 14 residues. The V and J ends lost 1 base and 1 base respectively, with 7 bases between them. CDR1 and CDR2 from the germline V gene are SEHNR and FQNEAQ (reference sequence). CDR3 sequence reads: CASSLERGNTEAFF. The CDR3 DNA follows: TGTGCCAGCAGCTTAGAACGGGGGAACACTGAAGCTTTCTTT.

This clone was seen just once. The chain recombines TRBV6-5 with TRBJ2-7, with a weak D call TRBD1 (6 bases). Germline V lookup: CDR1 MNHEY, CDR2 SVGAGI. CDR3 size: 12 residues. The V and J ends lost 7 bases and 3 bases respectively, with 10 bases between them. CDR3 nucleotide sequence: TGTGCCAGCACCACAGGGTACTACGAGCAGTACTTC. This encodes CASTTGYYEQYF.

The chain uses TRBV6-5 and TRBJ2-5; perhaps TRBD2 as D (6 bases). The CDR3 contains 13 residues. In germline, CDR1 is MNHEY, CDR2 SVGAGI. V was pared by 8 bases and J by 1 base, with 11 bases between. The CDR3 loop is CASSRDFQETQYF. Here the CDR3 DNA reads TGTGCCAGCTCCAGGGACTTCCAAGAGACCCAGTACTTC.

The chain is built from TRBV2 and TRBJ2-2; 11 bases line up with TRBD2. The germline V gene has CDR1 SNHLY and CDR2 FYNNEI. The CDR3 sequence is 15 residues long. Trimming cost V 9 bases and J 6 bases; bases outside gene matches: 9. The CDR3 protein is CARTSGVGAAGELFF. The CDR3 coding sequence is TGTGCCAGGACTAGCGGGGTGGGGGCCGCCGGGGAGCTGTTTTTT.

The chain joins TRBV10-3 to TRBJ1-6; tentative D call: TRBD1 (6 bases). V gave up 10 bases and J gave up 4 bases, with 17 bases separating them. This CDR3 has 15 residues. Per germline, CDR1 ENHRY and CDR2 SYGVKD. The CDR3 region is CATLTGGGYNSPLHF. In DNA, the CDR3 is TGTGCCACCTTGACAGGAGGCGGTTATAATTCACCCCTCCACTTT.

The chain employs TRBV13 and TRBJ2-1; a weak D match, TRBD2 (6 bases). V dropped 3 bases and J dropped 0 bases, with 9 bases sitting between them. Germline assignment: CDR1 PRHDT and CDR2 FYEKMQ (reference sequence). The CDR3 extends over 15 amino acids. Here the CDR3 reads CASSFVGSSYNEQFF. The DNA of the CDR3 is TGTGCCAGCAGCTTCGTCGGGAGCTCCTACAATGAGCAGTTCTTC.

J is TRBJ1-3 and V is TRBV7-6, with D possibly TRBD1 on 5 matching bases. Germline lookup yields CDR1 SGHVS and CDR2 FNYEAQ. The CDR3 consists of 16 residues. Trimming pared 4 bases from V and 0 bases from J, leaving 13 bases between. CDR3 amino acids: CASSSVPGGSGNTIYF. The CDR3 DNA reads as TGTGCCAGCAGCTCAGTCCCGGGGGGCTCTGGAAACACCATATATTTT.

This chain links TRBV3-1 (or the pseudogene TRBV3-2) with TRBJ2-2; 10 bases are shared with TRBD1. CDR1 and CDR2 (germline): LGHDT, YNNKEL (reference sequence). Losses at the gene ends were 4 bases for V and 2 bases for J; bases not matched to a gene: 10. The CDR3 extends over 18 amino acids. CDR3 sequence: CASSRLDRGPSNTGELFF. DNA of the CDR3: TGTGCCAGCAGCCGGTTAGACAGGGGGCCTTCCAACACCGGGGAGCTGTTTTTT.

The chain is built from TRBV19 and TRBJ1-1; D call uncertain. Trimming shortened V by 5 bases and J by 7 bases, and 11 bases separated the two germline ends. Germline V gene lookup returns CDR1 LNHDA and CDR2 SQIVND (reference sequence). The CDR3 runs to 12 residues. CDR3 sequence: CASSPQGGEAFF. Written as DNA, the CDR3 is TGTGCCAGTAGTCCTCAAGGCGGTGAAGCTTTCTTT.

The rearrangement links TRBV2 to TRBJ2-1, with 11 bases that match TRBD2. Germline CDR1 reads SNHLY; CDR2 reads FYNNEI. With V trimmed by 6 bases and J by 2 bases, 3 bases remained unmatched. CDR3 size: 15 residues. The CDR3 bases are TGTGCCAGCAGCGATAGCGGGGGGGCCTACAATGAGCAGTTCTTC. This codes for CASSDSGGAYNEQFF.

A single count supports this clone. Here the CDR3 reads CASSVTGGKDEKLFF. DNA of the CDR3: TGTGCCAGCAGCGTTACAGGGGGGAAGGATGAAAAACTGTTTTTT. V usage is TRBV4-2 and J usage is TRBJ1-4, with 8 bases matching TRBD1. Unmatched junction bases numbered 8, after V lost 5 bases and J lost 6 bases. Per germline, CDR1 LGHNA and CDR2 YNFKEQ. This CDR3 has 15 amino acids.